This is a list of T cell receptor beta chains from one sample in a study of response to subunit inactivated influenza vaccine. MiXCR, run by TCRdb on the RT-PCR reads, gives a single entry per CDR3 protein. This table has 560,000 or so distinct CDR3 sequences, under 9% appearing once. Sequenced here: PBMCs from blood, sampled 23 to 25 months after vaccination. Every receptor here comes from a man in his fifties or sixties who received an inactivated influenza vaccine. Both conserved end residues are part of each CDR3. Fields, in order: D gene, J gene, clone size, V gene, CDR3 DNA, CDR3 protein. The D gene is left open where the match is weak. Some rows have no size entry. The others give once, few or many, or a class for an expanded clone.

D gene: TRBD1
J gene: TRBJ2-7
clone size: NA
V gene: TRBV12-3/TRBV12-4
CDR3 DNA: TGTGCCAGCAGTCTGGGACAGGGATTAAGCGAGCAGTACTTC
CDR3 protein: CASSLGQGLSEQYF

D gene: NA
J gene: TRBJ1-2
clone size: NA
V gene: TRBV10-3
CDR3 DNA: TGTGCCATCAGTGAGATTGGGGGCAGGAACTATGGCTACACCTTC
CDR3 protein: CAISEIGGRNYGYTF

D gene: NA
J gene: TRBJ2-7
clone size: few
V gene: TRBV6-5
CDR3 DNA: TGTGCCAGCAGTTACCCGCAGCGGAGCTCCTACGAGCAGTACTTC
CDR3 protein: CASSYPQRSSYEQYF

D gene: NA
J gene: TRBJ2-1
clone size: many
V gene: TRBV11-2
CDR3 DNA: TGTGCCAGCAGCTTCAGGGCGGGACCTACCAATGAGCAGTTCTTC
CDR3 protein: CASSFRAGPTNEQFF

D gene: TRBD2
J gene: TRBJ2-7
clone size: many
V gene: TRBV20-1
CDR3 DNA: TGCAGTGCTGCGGTGACTAGCGGAGCCTACGAGCAGTACTTC
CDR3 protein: CSAAVTSGAYEQYF

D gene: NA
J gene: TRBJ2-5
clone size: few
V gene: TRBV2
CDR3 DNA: TGTGCCAGCAGTAGGGACCTAGGGGAGACCCAGTACTTC
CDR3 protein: CASSRDLGETQYF

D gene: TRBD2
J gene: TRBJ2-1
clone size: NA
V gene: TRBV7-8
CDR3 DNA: TGTGCCAGCAGCTATTACGGGACTAGCTCCTACAATGAGCAGTTCTTC
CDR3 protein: CASSYYGTSSYNEQFF

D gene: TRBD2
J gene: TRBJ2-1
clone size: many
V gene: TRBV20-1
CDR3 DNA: TGCAGTGCTAGGGGGACTAGCGGGGGACTCAGGGATGAGCAGTTCTTC
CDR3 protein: CSARGTSGGLRDEQFF

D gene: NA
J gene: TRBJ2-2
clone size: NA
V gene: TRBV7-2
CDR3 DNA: TGTGCCAGCAGCTCACCAAAGGGGTTCGCCGGGGAGCTGTTTTTT
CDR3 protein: CASSSPKGFAGELFF

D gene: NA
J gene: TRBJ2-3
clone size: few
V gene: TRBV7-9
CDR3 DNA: TGTGCCAGCACCCCAGGAGGGTCGGAGCCTACGCAGTATTTT
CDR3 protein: CASTPGGSEPTQYF

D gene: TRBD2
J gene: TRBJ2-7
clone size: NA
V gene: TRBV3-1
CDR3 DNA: TGTGCCAGCAGCCAAGTCGGACTAGCGGCCTACGAGCAGTACTTC
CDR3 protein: CASSQVGLAAYEQYF

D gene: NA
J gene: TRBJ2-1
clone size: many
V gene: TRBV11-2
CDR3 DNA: TGTGCCAGCAGCTTAGACTCTTACTCCTACAATGAGCAGTTCTTC
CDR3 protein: CASSLDSYSYNEQFF

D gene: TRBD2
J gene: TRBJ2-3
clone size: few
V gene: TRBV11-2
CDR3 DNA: TGTGCCAGCAGCTTCGGACTAGCGGGGGGGCGGGCAGATACGCAGTATTTT
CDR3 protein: CASSFGLAGGRADTQYF

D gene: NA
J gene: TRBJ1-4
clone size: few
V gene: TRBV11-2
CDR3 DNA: TGTGCCAGCAGCTTTCAGGGAACAACTAATGAAAAACTGTTTTTT
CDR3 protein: CASSFQGTTNEKLFF

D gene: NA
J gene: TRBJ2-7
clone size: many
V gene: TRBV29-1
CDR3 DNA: TGCAGCGTTGAAGATCGGCAGGGGCCCACCTACGAGCAGTACTTC
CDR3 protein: CSVEDRQGPTYEQYF

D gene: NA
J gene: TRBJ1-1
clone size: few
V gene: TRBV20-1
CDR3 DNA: TGCAGTGCCTCAAAGGCGGTGAACACTGAAGCTTTCTTT
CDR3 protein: CSASKAVNTEAFF

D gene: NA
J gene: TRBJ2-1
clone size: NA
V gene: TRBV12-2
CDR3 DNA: TGTGCAAGTCGCACAGCGGGGGCTAGCGGGAGGTACAATGAGCAGTTCTTC
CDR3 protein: CASRTAGASGRYNEQFF

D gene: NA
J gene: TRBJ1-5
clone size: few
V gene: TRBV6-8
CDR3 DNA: TGTGCCAGCAGTTACGCCGGACGGATCCCGACGCTTAGGGGTCATCCCCAGCATTTT
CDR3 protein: CASSYAGRIPTLRGHPQHF

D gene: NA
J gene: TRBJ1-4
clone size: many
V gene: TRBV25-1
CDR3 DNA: TGTGCCAGCAGTCCCCGGAGTGGCAGAAGCAATGAAAAACTGTTTTTT
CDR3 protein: CASSPRSGRSNEKLFF

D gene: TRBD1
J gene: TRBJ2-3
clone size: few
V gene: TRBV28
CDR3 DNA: TGTGCCAGCAGTTTCGGGGACAGGGCGACAGATACGCAGTATTTT
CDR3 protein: CASSFGDRATDTQYF

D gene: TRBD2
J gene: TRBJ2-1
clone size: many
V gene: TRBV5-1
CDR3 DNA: TGCGCCAGCAGCTCCGGCGGGAGGACTTCCTACAATGAGCAGTTCTTC
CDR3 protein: CASSSGGRTSYNEQFF

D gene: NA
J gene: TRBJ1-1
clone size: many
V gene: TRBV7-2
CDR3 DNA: TGTGCCAGCAGCTTTTCACCCCCGGCAGGGCTCACTGAAGCTTTCTTT
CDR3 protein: CASSFSPPAGLTEAFF

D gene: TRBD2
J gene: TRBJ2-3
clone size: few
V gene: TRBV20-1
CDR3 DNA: TGCAGTGCTAGAACGTCGGGACTAGCGGGAGTGGGAGATACGCAGTATTTT
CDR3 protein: CSARTSGLAGVGDTQYF

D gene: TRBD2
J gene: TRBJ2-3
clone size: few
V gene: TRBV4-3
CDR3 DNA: TGCGCCAGCAGCCAAGATGGGCTAGCGGGAGTCACAGATACGCAGTATTTT
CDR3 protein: CASSQDGLAGVTDTQYF

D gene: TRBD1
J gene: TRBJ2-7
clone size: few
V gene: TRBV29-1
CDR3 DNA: TGCAGCGCCTCTGGACAGGGAACCTACGAGCAGTACTTC
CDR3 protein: CSASGQGTYEQYF

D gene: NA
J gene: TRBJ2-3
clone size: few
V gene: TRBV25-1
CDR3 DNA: TGTGCCAGCAGTGAATTCAGGGGCCGCACAGATACGCAGTATTTT
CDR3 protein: CASSEFRGRTDTQYF

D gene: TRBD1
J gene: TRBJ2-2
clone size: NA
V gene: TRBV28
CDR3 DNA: TGTGCCCAGCACGTTATTCGGGACAGGGGGAAGTCCGGGGAGCTGTTTTTT
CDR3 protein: CAQHVIRDRGKSGELFF

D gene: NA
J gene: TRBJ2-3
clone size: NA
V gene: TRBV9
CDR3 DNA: TGTGCCAGCAGCGTAATAGGCTACCCCGCAGATACGCAGTATTTT
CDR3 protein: CASSVIGYPADTQYF

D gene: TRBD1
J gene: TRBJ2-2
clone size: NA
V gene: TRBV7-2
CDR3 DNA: TGTGCCAGCAGCTTTAGGACAGGGTTGACCGGGGAGCTGTTTTTT
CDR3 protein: CASSFRTGLTGELFF

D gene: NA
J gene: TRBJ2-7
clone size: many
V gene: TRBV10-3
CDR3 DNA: TGTGCCATCAGTGAGTCGACCGGCGAGCAGTACTTC
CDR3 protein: CAISESTGEQYF

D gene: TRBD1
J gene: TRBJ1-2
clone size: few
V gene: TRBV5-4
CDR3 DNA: TGTGCCAGCAGTGTTAACAGGGGGCAGGAGGGCTACACCTTC
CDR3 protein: CASSVNRGQEGYTF

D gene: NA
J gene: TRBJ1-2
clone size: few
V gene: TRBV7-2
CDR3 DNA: TGTGCCAGCAGCTTAGCCGTGATCAATGGCTACACCTTC
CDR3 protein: CASSLAVINGYTF

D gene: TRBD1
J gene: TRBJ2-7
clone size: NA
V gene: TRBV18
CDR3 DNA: TGTGCCAGCTCACCACCCGGGACAGGGGATTACGAGCAGTACTTC
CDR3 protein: CASSPPGTGDYEQYF

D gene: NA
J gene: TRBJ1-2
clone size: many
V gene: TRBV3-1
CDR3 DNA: TGTGCCAGCAGCTCCAAGAGGCACGGGGGCTACACCTTC
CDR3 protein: CASSSKRHGGYTF

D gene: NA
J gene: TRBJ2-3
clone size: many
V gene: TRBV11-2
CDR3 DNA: TGTGCCAGCAGCTTAGTTGGAGGAGTCGCAGATACGCAGTATTTT
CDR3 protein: CASSLVGGVADTQYF

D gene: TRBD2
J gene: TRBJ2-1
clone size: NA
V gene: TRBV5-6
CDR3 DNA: TGTGCCAGCACCTCGCGCCGACTAGCGGGAGTGGATGAGCAGTTCTTC
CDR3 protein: CASTSRRLAGVDEQFF

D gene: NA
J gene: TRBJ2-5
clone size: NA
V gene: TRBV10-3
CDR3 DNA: TGTGCCATCAGGGTGGGGACACCTCAAGAGACCCAGTACTTC
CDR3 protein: CAIRVGTPQETQYF

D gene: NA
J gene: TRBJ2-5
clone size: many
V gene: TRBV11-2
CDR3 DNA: TGTGCCAGCAGCTTAGATTGGGCGGGGAAAGGCCAAGAGACCCAGTACTTC
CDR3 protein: CASSLDWAGKGQETQYF

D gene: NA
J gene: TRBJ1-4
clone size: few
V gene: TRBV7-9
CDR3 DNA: TGTGCCAGCAGCTTAGCGGTTACTCCAACTGAAAAACTGTTTTTT
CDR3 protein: CASSLAVTPTEKLFF

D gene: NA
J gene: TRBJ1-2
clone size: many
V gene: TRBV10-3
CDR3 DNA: TGTGCCATCAGTGACCGGGCGAAACCCGGCTACACCTTC
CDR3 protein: CAISDRAKPGYTF

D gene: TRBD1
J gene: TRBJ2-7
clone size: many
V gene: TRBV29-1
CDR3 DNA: TGCAGCGTAAACTCCGGGACAGGGGCCGAGCAGTACTTC
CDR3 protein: CSVNSGTGAEQYF

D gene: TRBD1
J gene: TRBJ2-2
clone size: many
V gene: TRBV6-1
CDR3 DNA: TGTGCCAGCAACCCCGGGACAGGTGACACCGGGGAGCTGTTTTTT
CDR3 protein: CASNPGTGDTGELFF

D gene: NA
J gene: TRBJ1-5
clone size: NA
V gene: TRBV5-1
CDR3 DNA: TGCGCCAGCAGCGCCGGGACCTACGGCAATCAGCCCCAGCATTTT
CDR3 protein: CASSAGTYGNQPQHF

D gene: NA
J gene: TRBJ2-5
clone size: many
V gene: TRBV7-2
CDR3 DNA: TGTGCCAGCAGCTTAGTTAGGGCTCGGGGAGAGACCCAGTACTTC
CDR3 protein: CASSLVRARGETQYF

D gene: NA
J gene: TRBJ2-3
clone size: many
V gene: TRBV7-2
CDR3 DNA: TGTGCCAGCAGCTTAGGGGGGGTCGGAACAGATACGCAGTATTTT
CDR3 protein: CASSLGGVGTDTQYF

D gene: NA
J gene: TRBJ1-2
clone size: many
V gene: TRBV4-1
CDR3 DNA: TGCGCCAGCAGCCAAGATCAGGGCTGGGAGGGCTACACCTTC
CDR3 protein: CASSQDQGWEGYTF

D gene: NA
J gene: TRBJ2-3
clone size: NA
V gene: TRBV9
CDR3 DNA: TGTGCCAGCAGCACCTGGACAGATACGCAGTATTTT
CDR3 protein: CASSTWTDTQYF

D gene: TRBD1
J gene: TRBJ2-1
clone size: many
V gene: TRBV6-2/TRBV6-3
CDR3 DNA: TGTGCCAGCAGCCGGGCGGGACAGGGGGGCAATGAGCAGTTCTTC
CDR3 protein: CASSRAGQGGNEQFF

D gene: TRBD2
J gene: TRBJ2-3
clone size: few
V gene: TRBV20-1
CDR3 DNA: TGCAGTGCGCAGCGGGGGGTTTCAGATACGCAGTATTTT
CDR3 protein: CSAQRGVSDTQYF

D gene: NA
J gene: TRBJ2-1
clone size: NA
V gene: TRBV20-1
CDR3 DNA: TGCAGTGCTAGGTGGAATCATGAGCAGTTCTTC
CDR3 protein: CSARWNHEQFF

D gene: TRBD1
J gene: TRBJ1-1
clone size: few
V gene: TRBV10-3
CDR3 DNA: TGTGCCGGAAGACAGGGGTTGAACACTGAAGCTTTCTTT
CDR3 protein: CAGRQGLNTEAFF

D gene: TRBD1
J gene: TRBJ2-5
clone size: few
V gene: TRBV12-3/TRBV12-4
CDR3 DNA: TGTGCCAGCAGTTTAGACAGGGGGTGGAGGGAGACCCAGTACTTC
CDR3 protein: CASSLDRGWRETQYF

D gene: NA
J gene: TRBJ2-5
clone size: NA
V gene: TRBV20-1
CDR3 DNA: TGCACTGCACGCGGCGGTCATTCAGGGGCCCAGTACTTC
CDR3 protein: CTARGGHSGAQYF